This T cell receptor beta chain was identified during a study of long-term antiretroviral therapy in people with HIV. Study information: The oldest specimens predate the 2015 immediate-ART recommendation by about a decade.

A remark on this clone: No antigen is known for it.

Researchers ran immunoSEQ v3.0 at survey level. Measured with immunoSEQ multiplex PCR; TCRdb has only the in-frame clones, and not every one. This table holds 40,000 or so clones, 82% found once. Findings and limits, study-wide: Within the repertoire, clones expanded before ART were dominant at all time points.

The CDR3 is made up of 17 amino acids. The germline V gene encodes CDR1 SGHDT and CDR2 YYEEEE. Trimming pared 3 bases from V and 4 bases from J, leaving 21 bases between. The TCR sequence derives from a young man with HIV. Sample: unsorted PBMCs, taken 0.3 years after starting antiretroviral therapy. This chain joins TRBV5-6 and TRBJ2-3; unclear D gene. This chain's CDR3 is CASSSGLHVPAPDTQYF. DNA for the CDR3: TGTGCCAGCAGCTCCGGATTGCATGTACCCGCCCCAGATACGCAGTATTTT.